A single sample is the source of the 2 T cell receptor beta chains below, sequenced in a study of CD8 T cells in ankylosing spondylitis. General observations from the study: Typical of ankylosing spondylitis blood, it appeared, was a TCR beta motif of fewer than 10 highly homologous variants.

TCRdb used MiXCR to reprocess the 5' RACE reads, holding one entry per CDR3 protein. Seen here are fewer than 550,000 distinct CDR3 sequences, approximately 5% observed once, and the top ten hold around 3.6%. These receptors' antigens are unknown. Sequences were obtained from blood, either unsorted or a sorted T cell fraction (not recorded which). The origin of the receptors is a male donor with ankylosing spondylitis.

This clonotype was found many times. This rearrangement joins TRBV5-1 to TRBJ2-7; 7 positions agree with TRBD2. Unmatched junction bases numbered 14, after V lost 3 bases and J lost 5 bases. Germline V gives CDR1 SGHRS, CDR2 YFSETQ. CDR3 length: 16 residues. The CDR3 bases are TGCGCCAGCAGCTCCGAGAAAGGACTAGATGTCCACGAGCAGTACTTC. Its translation: CASSSEKGLDVHEQYF.

This sequence joins TRBV7-8 and TRBJ2-1; D remains ambiguous. The V gene's germline CDR1 is SGHVS and CDR2 FQNEAQ. The CDR3 covers 15 residues. V lost 1 base, J lost 4 bases, and 11 bases lay in between. CDR3 bases: TGTGCCAGCAGCTTAGGTTTCCTATGGTACAATGAGCAGTTCTTC. It is translated as CASSLGFLWYNEQFF.